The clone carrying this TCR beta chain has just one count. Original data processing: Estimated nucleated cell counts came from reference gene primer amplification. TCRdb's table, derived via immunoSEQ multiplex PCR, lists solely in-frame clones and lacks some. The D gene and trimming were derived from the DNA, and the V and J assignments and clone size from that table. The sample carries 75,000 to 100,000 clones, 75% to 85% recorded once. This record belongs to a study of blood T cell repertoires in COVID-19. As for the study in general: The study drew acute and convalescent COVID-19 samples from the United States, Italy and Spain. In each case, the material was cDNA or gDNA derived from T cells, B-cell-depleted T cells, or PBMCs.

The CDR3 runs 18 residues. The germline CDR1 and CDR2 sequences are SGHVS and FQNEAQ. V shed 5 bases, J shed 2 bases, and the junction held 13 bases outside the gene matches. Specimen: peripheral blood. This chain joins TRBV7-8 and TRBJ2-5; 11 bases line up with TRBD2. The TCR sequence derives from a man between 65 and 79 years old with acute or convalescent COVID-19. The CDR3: CASSQIRLGLAVQETQYF. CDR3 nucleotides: TGTGCCAGCAGCCAGATAAGGTTGGGACTAGCGGTGCAAGAGACCCAGTACTTC.